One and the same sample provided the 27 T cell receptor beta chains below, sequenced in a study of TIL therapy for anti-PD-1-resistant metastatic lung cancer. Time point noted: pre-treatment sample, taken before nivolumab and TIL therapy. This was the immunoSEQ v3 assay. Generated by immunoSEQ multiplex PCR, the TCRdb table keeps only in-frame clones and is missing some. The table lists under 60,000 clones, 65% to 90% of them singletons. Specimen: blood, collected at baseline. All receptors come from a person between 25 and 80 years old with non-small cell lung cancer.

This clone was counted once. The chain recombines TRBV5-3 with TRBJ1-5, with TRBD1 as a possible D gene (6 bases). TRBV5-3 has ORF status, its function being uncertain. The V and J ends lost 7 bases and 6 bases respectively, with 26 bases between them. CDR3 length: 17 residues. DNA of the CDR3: TGTGCCAGACCCCCCCGGGGGGCATTTAGCGGGTGTCAGCCCCAGCATTTT. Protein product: CARPPRGAFSGCQPQHF.

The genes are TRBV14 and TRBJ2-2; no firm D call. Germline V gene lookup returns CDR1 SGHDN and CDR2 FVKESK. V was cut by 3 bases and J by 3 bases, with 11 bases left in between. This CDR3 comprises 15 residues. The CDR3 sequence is CASSQLNGYTGELFF. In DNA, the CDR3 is TGTGCCAGCAGCCAGTTAAACGGATACACCGGGGAGCTGTTTTTT.

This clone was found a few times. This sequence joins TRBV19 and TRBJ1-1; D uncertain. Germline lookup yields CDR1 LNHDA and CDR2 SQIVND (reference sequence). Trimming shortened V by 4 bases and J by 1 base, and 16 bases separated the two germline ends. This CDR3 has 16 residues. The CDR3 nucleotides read TGTGCCAGTAGTAGGTCAGCTTGGGTCCCGAACACTGAAGCTTTCTTT. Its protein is CASSRSAWVPNTEAFF.

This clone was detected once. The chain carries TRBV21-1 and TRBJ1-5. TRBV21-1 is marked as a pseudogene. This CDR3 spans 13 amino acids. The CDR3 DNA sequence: TGTGCCAGCAGCCCGAGGAGGGATCAGCCCCAGCATTTT. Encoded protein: CASSPRRDQPQHF.

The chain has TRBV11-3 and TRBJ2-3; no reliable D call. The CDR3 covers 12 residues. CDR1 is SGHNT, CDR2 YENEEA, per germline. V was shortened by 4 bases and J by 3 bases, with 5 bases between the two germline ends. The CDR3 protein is CASSSLTDTQYF. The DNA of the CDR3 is TGTGCCAGCAGCTCGTTAACAGATACGCAGTATTTT.

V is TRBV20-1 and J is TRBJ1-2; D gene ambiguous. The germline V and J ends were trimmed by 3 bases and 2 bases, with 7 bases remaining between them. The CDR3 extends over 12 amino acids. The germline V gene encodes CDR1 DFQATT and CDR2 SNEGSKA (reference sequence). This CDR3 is CSASIPNYGYTF. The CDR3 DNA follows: TGCAGTGCTAGTATACCCAACTATGGCTACACCTTC.

In nucleotides, the CDR3 is TGCGCCAGCAGCTTGTCCAGCTGGGATGAGCAGTTCTTC. Translating gives CASSLSSWDEQFF. The chain combines TRBV5-1 with TRBJ2-1; no clear D gene. Trimming pared 1 base from V and 8 bases from J, leaving 10 bases between. The germline gives CDR1 SGHRS, CDR2 YFSETQ. This CDR3 is 13 amino acids long. The full variable domain, rest sourced from reference TRBV5-1 and TRBJ2-1, is KAGVTQTPRYLIKTRGQQVTLSCSPISGHRSVSWYQQTPGQGLQFLFEYFSETQRNKGNFPGRFSGRQFSNSRSEMNVSTLELGDSALYLCASSLSSWDEQFFGPGTRLTVL.

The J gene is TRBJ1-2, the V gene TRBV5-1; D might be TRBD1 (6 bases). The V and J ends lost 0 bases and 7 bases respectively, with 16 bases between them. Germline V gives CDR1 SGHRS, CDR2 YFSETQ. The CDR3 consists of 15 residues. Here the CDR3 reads CASSLETGFASGYTF. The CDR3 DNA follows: TGCGCCAGCAGCTTGGAGACAGGATTTGCCTCTGGCTACACCTTC.

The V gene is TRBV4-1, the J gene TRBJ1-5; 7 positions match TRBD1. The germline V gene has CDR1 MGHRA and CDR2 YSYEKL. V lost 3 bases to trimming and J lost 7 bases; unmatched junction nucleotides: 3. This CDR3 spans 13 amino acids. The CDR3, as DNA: TGCGCCAGCAGCCACGGGACAGAACAGCCCCAGCATTTT. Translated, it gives CASSHGTEQPQHF.

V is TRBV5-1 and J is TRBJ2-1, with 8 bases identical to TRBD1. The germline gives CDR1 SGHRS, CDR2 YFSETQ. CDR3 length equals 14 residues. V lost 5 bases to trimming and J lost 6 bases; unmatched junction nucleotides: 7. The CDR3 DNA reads TGCGCCAGCAGTTTCCAAACAGGGGGCAATGAGCAGTTCTTC. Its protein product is CASSFQTGGNEQFF.

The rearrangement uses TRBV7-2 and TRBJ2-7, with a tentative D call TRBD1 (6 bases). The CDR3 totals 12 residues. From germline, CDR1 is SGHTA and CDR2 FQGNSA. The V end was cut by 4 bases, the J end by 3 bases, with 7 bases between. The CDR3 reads CASSSGHYEQYF. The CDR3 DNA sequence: TGTGCCAGCAGCTCGGGACACTACGAGCAGTACTTC.

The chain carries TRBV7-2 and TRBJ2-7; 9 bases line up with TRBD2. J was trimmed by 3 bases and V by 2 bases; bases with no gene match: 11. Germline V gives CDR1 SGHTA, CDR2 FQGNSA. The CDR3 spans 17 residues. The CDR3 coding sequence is TGTGCCAGCAGCTTATTCGGCGCCGCGGGGGGGCTCTACGAGCAGTACTTC. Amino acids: CASSLFGAAGGLYEQYF.

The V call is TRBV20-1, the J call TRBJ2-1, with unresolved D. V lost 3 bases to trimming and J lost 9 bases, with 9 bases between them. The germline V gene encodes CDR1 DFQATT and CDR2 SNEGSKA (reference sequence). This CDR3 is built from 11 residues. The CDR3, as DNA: TGCAGTGCTAGGCCTTTGCGTGAGCAGTTCTTC. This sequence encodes CSARPLREQFF.

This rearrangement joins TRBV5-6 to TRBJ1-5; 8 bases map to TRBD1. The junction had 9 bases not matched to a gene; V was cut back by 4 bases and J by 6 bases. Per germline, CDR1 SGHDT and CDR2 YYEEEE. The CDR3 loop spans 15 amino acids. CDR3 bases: TGTGCCAGCAGCCAAGGGCAGGGGGCGGGTCAGCCCCAGCATTTT. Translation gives CASSQGQGAGQPQHF.

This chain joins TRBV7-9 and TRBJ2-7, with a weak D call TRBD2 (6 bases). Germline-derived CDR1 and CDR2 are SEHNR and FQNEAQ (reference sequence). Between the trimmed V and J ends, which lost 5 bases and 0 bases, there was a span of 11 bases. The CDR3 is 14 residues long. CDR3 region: CASSGTASSYEQYF. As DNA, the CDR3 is TGTGCCAGCAGCGGGACTGCGAGCTCCTACGAGCAGTACTTC.

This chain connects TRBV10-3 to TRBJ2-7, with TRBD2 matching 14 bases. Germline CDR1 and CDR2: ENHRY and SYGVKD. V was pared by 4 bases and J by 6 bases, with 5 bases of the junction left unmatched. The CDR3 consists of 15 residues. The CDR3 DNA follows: TGTGCCATCAGTGGGGGGACTAGCGGGAGTCGCGAGCAGTACTTC. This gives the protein CAISGGTSGSREQYF.

Written as DNA, the CDR3 is TGCGCCAGCAGCTCGACTAGCAGGAAGGACAATGAGCAGTTCTTC. It translates to CASSSTSRKDNEQFF. The chain is built from TRBV5-1 and TRBJ2-1, with 7 bases identical to TRBD2. This CDR3 spans 15 amino acids. J gave up 5 bases and V 3 bases, and 8 bases lay outside the gene matches. Germline lookup yields CDR1 SGHRS and CDR2 YFSETQ.

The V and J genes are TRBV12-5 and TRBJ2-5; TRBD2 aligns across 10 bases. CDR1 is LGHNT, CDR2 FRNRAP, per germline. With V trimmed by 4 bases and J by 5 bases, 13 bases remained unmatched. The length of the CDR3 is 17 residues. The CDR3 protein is CASGWGPGLAGEETQYF. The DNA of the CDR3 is TGTGCTAGTGGTTGGGGGCCGGGGCTAGCGGGAGAGGAGACCCAGTACTTC.

The CDR3 DNA follows: TGTGCCAGCAGCTTAGTGCCAGAAAAACTGTTTTTT. The encoded protein is CASSLVPEKLFF. V is TRBV7-8 and J is TRBJ1-4; no clear D gene. The germline V and J ends were trimmed by 1 base and 8 bases, with 5 bases remaining between them. There are 12 residues in the CDR3. Germline CDR1 reads SGHVS; CDR2 reads FQNEAQ. Variable domain in full (rest from reference TRBV7-8 and TRBJ1-4): GAGVSQSPRYKVAKRGQDVALRCDPISGHVSLFWYQQALGQGPEFLTYFQNEAQLDKSGLPSDRFFAERPEGSVSTLKIQRTQQEDSAVYLCASSLVPEKLFFGSGTQLSVL.

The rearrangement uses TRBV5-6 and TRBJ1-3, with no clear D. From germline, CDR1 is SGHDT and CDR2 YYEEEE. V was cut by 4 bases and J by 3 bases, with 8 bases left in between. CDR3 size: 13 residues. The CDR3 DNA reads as TGTGCCAGCAGCCCCGTCCTTGGAAACACCATATATTTT. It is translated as CASSPVLGNTIYF. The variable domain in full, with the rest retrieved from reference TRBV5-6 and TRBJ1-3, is DAGVTQSPTHLIKTRGQQVTLRCSPKSGHDTVSWYQQALGQGPQFIFQYYEEEERQRGNFPDRFSGHQFPNYSSELNVNALLLGDSALYLCASSPVLGNTIYFGEGSWLTVV.

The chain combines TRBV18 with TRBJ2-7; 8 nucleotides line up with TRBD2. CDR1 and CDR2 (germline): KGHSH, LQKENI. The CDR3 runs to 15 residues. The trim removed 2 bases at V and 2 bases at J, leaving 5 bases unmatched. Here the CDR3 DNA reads TGTGCCAGCTCACCAGGCAGCGGGAGAACCTACGAGCAGTACTTC. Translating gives CASSPGSGRTYEQYF.

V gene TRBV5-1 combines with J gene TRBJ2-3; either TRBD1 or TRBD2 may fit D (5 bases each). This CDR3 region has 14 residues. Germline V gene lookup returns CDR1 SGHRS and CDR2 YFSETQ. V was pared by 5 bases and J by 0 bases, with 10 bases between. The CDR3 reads CASSRDHSTDTQYF. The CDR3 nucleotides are TGCGCCAGCAGTCGGGACCACAGCACAGATACGCAGTATTTT.

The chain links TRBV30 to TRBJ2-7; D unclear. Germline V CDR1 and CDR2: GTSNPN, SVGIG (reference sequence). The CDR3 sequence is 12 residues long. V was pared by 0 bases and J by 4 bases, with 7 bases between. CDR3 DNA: TGTGCCTGGAGTGTAGGGCGGTACGAGCAGTACTTC. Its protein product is CAWSVGRYEQYF.

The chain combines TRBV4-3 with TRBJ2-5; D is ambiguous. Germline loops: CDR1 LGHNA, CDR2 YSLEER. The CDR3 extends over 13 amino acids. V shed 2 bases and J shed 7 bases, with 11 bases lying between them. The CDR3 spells CASSQNRDGTQYF. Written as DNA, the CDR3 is TGCGCCAGCAGCCAAAACCGCGATGGGACCCAGTACTTC.

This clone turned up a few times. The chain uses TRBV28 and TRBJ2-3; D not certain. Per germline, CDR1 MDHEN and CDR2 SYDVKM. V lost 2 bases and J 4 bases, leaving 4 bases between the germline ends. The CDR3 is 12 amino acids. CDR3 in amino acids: CASSLRPDTQYF. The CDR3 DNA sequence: TGTGCCAGCAGTTTAAGGCCAGATACGCAGTATTTT. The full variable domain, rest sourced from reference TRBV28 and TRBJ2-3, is DVKVTQSSRYLVKRTGEKVFLECVQDMDHENMFWYRQDPGLGLRLIYFSYDVKMKEKGDIPEGYSVSREKKERFSLILESASTNQTSMYLCASSLRPDTQYFGPGTRLTVL.

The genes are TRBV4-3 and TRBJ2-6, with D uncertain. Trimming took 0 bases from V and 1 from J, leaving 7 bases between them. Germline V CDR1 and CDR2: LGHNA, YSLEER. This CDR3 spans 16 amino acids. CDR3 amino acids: CASSQDVGSGANVLTF. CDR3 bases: TGCGCCAGCAGCCAAGATGTGGGTTCTGGGGCCAACGTCCTGACTTTC.

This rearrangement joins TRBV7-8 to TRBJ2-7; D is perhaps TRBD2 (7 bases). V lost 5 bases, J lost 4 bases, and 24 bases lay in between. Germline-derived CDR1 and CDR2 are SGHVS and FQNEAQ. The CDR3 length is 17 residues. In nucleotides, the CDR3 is TGTGCCAGCAGCAGTGGAGGGGGGGGCGGTGGCCTTTACGAGCAGTACTTC. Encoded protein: CASSSGGGGGGLYEQYF.